The present T cell receptor (beta chain) was sequenced within a study of post-analysis software for immune sequencing data (dated by TCRdb to between 2015 and 2017). About the study as a whole: Recorded disease courses included relapsing-remitting, secondary progressive and progressive-relapsing multiple sclerosis, with some patients lacking subtype annotation. A subset of samples was prepared in parallel using single-end sample barcoding, then pooled and co-amplified after Illumina adapter ligation. Patient repertoires were compared against ten to eleven previously published healthy control repertoires from donors aged roughly 6 to 26 years.

Receptor amplification or capture employed PCR. The run used an Illumina HiSeq 2500. To reduce PCR and sequencing biases, unique molecular identifiers were built into the TCR beta cDNA libraries. Roughly 0.5 million cDNA molecules were obtained per 1 to 10 million input T cells, so each molecule approximated one T cell. The same protocol used for the earlier healthy control dataset was applied to prepare and sequence the patient libraries. Within a given batch, samples were prepared together, multiplexed and sequenced on the same HiSeq lane. Processing in the source paper ran as follows. MIGEC handled the raw barcoded reads, throwing out single-read molecular identifier groups before consensus assembly and CDR3 extraction. Clonotype tables were post-analysed with VDJtools, and diversity was normalized by down-sampling all datasets to the smallest sample size. In repertoire overlap clustering, CDR3 amino acid sequences, but not nucleotide sequences, were matched to correct batch-related cross-sample contamination. TCRdb reanalyzed the raw reads on its own, using fastp at Q25 for trimming and MiXCR for clone calling, and kept in-frame beta chains. CDR3 protein duplicates are merged, each entry listing the most common genes and DNA. TCRdb, not the authors, supplied the V and J calls. This sample comprises approximately 660,000 distinct CDR3 sequences, more than 50% of them detected only once. The ten largest clonotypes hold approximately 10% of the sample.

About this clonotype itself: Its antigen is unknown. One base away there is no much larger clone; base qualities are not given.

CDR1 and CDR2 were assigned from the germline V gene as SGHTA and FQGNSA. V and J are trimmed by 5 bases and 5 bases, and the gene matches miss 11 bases of the junction. From its cysteine to its phenylalanine, the CDR3 spans 17 amino acids. Only the CDR3 region is kept as DNA, spanning 51 bases read in frame from base 1. Study-wide conclusions, independent of this receptor: Patients showed significantly higher frequencies than controls for about 5 TRBV segments, among them TRBV5-6, TRBV5-1 and TRBV20-1. Significantly lower normalized Chao1 diversity was found in multiple sclerosis patients than in controls, suggesting substantial peripheral T-cell clonal expansion. The control group was slightly older than the multiple sclerosis patient group. Strong co-clustering of samples prepared in the same batch was shown by direct clustering with F measure, prompting a batch-effect correction.

TCR beta repertoires were profiled from peripheral blood of roughly 13 young patients with multiple sclerosis to demonstrate the VDJtools post-analysis software. The multiple sclerosis patients were children and adolescents between roughly 6 and 17 years of age. The TCR originated in a girl aged 2 to 9 with multiple sclerosis. Source material: blood. The rearranged chain carries TRBV7-2 and TRBJ2-3, and TRBD2 aligns with 12 junction nucleotides. The nucleotides read TGTGCCAGCAGCCTAACCAGACTAGCGGGGGCAAGAGATACGCAGTATTTT. Translated, this gives CASSLTRLAGARDTQYF.